This entry concerns a single TCR beta chain. This sample was included in a study of T cell responses to AZD1222 COVID-19 vaccine. Clones were read by immunoSEQ multiplex PCR, and TCRdb kept only the in-frame ones, dropping some. Among 250,000 to 300,000 clones listed, roughly 93% were seen once. This CDR3 has 13 amino acids. Germline V gene lookup returns CDR1 MDHEN and CDR2 SYDVKM. The chain couples TRBV28 to TRBJ1-2; TRBD1 is a possible D gene (6 bases). This receptor was taken from an adult who received the AZD1222 COVID-19 vaccine. This sample comprised peripheral blood, obtained 28 days after the second AZD1222 dose. The CDR3 loop reads CATGVWGFYGYTF. DNA of the CDR3: TGTGCGACAGGAGTATGGGGCTTTTATGGCTACACCTTC.